This TCR beta chain was captured by sequencing in a study of metastatic and nonmetastatic thyroid tumors. TCRdb ran MiXCR on the PCR reads. The sample consists of almost 35,000 clones, 35% to 45% of them appearing once. Patients had received no treatment of any kind before thyroid surgery. This CDR3 contains 16 residues. Germline V CDR1 and CDR2: MNHEY, SMNVEV (reference sequence). The ends lost 4 bases at V and 2 bases at J; junction bases unmatched: 8. This clone was found many times. This TCR came from a female donor with papillary thyroid cancer or a benign thyroid nodule (not recorded which). Some clones in this sample may be carry-over from other donors' samples. This rearrangement joins TRBV27 to TRBJ2-7, with 10 bases fitting TRBD1. Source material: tumor tissue. The CDR3 region has the DNA TGTGCCAGCAGTTCTGCGGGACAGGGGATTCCCTACGAGCAGTACTTC. Its translation is CASSSAGQGIPYEQYF.